Detailed here is one T cell receptor beta chain. Its target is not known. The length of the CDR3 is 13 residues. V was trimmed by 5 bases and J by 6 bases, leaving 11 bases between them. The V gene's germline CDR1 is SGHVS and CDR2 FNYEAQ. The data were obtained in a study of beta chain features in type 1 diabetes. Study overall: When patients were set against healthy donors, age, gender and cell yields were similar.

Study-wide results and limits: VDJ junctions from patients with type 1 diabetes contained fewer insertions and more deletions. A greater similarity of naive, central memory and Treg TCRB repertoires was seen among patients than among healthy donors.

Isolation of CD4+ naive, central memory, regulatory and stem cell-like memory cells was achieved by sorting via CD45RO/CCR7/CD25/CD127/CD95/CD27. Isolated RNA was reverse transcribed in full, so expressed TCRB transcripts were sequenced. The table came from immunoSEQ multiplex PCR; TCRdb's copy has only in-frame clones and leaves some out. The sample shows under 300,000 clones, 25% to 35% of them seen only once. The chain links TRBV7-6 to TRBJ2-1, with D perhaps TRBD1 or TRBD2 (6 bases each). The clonotype originates from a man aged 25-45 years in good health. Sequencing input: central memory CD4+ T cells from blood. Written as DNA, the CDR3 is TGTGCCAGCAGCGGAGGGGGGTTCAATGAGCAGTTCTTC. Its protein is CASSGGGFNEQFF.